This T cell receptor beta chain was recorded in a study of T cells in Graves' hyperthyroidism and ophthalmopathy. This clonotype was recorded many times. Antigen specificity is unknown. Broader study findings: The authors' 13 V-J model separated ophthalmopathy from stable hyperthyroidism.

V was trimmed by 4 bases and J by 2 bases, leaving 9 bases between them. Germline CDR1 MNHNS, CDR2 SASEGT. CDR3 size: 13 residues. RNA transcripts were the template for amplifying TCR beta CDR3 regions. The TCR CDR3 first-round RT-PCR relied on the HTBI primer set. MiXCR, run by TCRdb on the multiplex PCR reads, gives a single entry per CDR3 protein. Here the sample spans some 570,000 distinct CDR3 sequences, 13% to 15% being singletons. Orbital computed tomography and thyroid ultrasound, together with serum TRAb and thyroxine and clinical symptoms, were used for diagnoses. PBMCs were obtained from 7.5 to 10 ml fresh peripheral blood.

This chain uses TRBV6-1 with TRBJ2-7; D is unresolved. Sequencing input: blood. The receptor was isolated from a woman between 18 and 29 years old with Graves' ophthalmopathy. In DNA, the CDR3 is TGTGCCAGCAGTGTACAGTCGCCCTACGAGCAGTACTTC. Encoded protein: CASSVQSPYEQYF.